A single T cell receptor beta chain is shown here with its context. Base qualities are not recorded, but no much larger clone differs from it by a single base. The meaning of the sample's time point label: cells obtained before transplantation from donor or recipient. Mixed lymphocyte reactions plated 200,000 CFSE-labeled pre-transplant responders with 200,000 irradiated violet-dye-labeled stimulators and were cultured for six to seven days. Proliferating CD3+CD4+CFSE-low and CD3+CD8+CFSE-low responder cells were FACS-sorted on a BD Influx sorter after the mixed lymphocyte reaction. This sample was included in a study of graft-versus-host responses after intestinal transplantation (dated by TCRdb to about 2021). Broadly, across the study: The transplants that recipients received were multivisceral, liver-intestinal, or isolated intestinal. Instead of going to the commercial service, samples from a few later patients were sequenced in-house on an Illumina MiSeq and processed with MiXCR. A cohort of 24 intestinal transplant recipients, including one retransplant, was enrolled, and 3 patients lacking pretransplant specimens were excluded. Donor T cell macrochimerism was defined as a peak of at least 4% donor T cells among recipient peripheral blood mononuclear cells. Anti-thymocyte globulin induction was given to all recipients, followed by maintenance tacrolimus and steroids for approximately three years. Bulk TCR-beta CDR3 sequencing was used to track graft-versus-host and host-versus-graft alloreactive T cell clones in the graft, circulation and bone marrow after intestinal transplantation. Alloreactive clones were identified by sequencing pre-transplant mixed lymphocyte reaction products and comparing these products with unstimulated pre-transplant donor and recipient T cells. Here is what the overall study found, with its caveats: Conclusions were limited by the relatively low number and heterogeneity of intestinal transplant patients. Early after transplant, peak levels of circulating GvH clones were associated with declines in HvG clones. In patients with donor T cell macrochimerism, the allografts had high GvH to HvG T cell clonal ratios. GvH clones turned up in recipient bone marrow, with some appearing earlier in ileal mucosa or blood, a pattern consistent with an intestinal mucosal origin.

Receptor amplification or capture employed the immunoSEQ multiplex PCR assay. In most patients, genomic DNA was isolated using the Qiagen DNeasy Blood and Tissue Kit and sent frozen to Adaptive Biotechnologies for TCR sequencing. Adaptive Biotechnologies carried out high-throughput TCR-beta CDR3 sequencing of genomic DNA for most patients. As for how the authors treated the data: Adaptive's ImmunoSEQ software supplied the TCR sequencing data for around 17 patients, while MiXCR and VDJtools were used to process a few other patients. To correct CD4 versus CD8 sorting errors, sequences present in both subsets at a frequency ratio below 5:1 were removed. CDR3 nucleotide sequences shared between donor and recipient were removed because their origin could not be assigned. At least 2-fold expansion over unstimulated cells and a minimum CFSE-low frequency of 0.002% (template counts) or 0.001% (read counts) were required for clones to be classified as alloreactive. Clones were considered mappable if detected in sequenced pre-transplant spleen, lymph node, or MLR CFSE-low populations of the donor or recipient. The cumulative frequency of alloreactive clones was calculated as a percentage of all sequences, weighted by copy number. TCRdb retrieved this table from immuneACCESS and kept in-frame rearrangements only. Not all clones are present; in checked studies, unresolved V genes account for under half, and no reason is known for the remainder. D and trimming come from the DNA, and the V and J calls and clone size come from that table. For this sample there are 17,000 or so clones; 38% appear just once. Of the sample, under 4.5% is held by the ten largest clones.

Ends trimmed: V by 5 bases, J by 1 base; bases unmatched to a gene: 6. The germline V gene sets CDR1 to SNHLY and CDR2 to FYNNEI. CDR3 length: 16 amino acids, cysteine to phenylalanine. Solely the CDR3 DNA is kept, with 48 bases framed from the first base. This receptor was identified in a human patient who received an intestinal transplant. The rearranged segments are TRBV2 and TRBJ2-1; TRBD2 matches 9 bases in the middle. This sample comprised alloreactive CD8+ T cells from a mixed lymphocyte reaction culture, obtained before intestinal transplant. The cell subset or site label here, explained by the study, means: CFSE-low proliferating T cells sorted from roughly six-day pre-transplant mixed lymphocyte reaction (GvH or HvG direction). CDR3 loop: CASSRASGISYNEQFF. The sequenced DNA is TGTGCCAGCAGTCGAGCTAGCGGGATATCCTACAATGAGCAGTTCTTC.